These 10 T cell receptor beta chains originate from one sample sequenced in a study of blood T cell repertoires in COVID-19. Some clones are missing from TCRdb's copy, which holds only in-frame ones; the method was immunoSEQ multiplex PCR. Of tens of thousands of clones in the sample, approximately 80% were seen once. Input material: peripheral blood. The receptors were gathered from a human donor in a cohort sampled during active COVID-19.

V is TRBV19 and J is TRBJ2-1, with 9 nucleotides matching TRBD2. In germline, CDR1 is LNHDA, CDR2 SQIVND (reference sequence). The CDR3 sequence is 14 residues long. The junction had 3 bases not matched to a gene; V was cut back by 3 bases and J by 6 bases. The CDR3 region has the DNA TGTGCCAGTAGTATGGTAGCGGGAGTCAATGAGCAGTTCTTC. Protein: CASSMVAGVNEQFF.

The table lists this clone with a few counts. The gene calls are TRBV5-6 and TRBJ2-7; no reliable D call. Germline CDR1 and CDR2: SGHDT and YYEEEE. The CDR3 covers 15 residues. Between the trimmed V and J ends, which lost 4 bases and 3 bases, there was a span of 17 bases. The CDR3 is CASSLSPSVVYEQYF. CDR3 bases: TGTGCCAGCAGCCTGTCTCCCAGCGTGGTCTACGAGCAGTACTTC.

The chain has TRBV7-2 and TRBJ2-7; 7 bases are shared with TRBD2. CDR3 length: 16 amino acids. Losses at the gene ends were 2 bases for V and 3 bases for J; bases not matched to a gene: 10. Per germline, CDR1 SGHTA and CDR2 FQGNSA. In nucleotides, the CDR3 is TGTGCCAGCAGCTTAAGGGGCGGGGGACCAAACTACGAGCAGTACTTC. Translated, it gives CASSLRGGGPNYEQYF.

DNA for the CDR3: TGTGCCAGCCTCCTCCGACAGGGGGCCGGAGATACGCAGTATTTT. Protein product: CASLLRQGAGDTQYF. The chain recombines TRBV6-5 with TRBJ2-3, with 10 nucleotides matching TRBD1. CDR1 MNHEY and CDR2 SVGAGI come from the germline V gene. Trimming at V came to 8 bases and at J to 5 bases, leaving 10 bases not matched to a gene. This CDR3 spans 15 amino acids.

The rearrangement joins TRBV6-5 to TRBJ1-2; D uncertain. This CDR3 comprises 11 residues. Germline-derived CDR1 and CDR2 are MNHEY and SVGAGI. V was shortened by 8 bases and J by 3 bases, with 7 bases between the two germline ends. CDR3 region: CASYEDYGYTF. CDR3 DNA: TGTGCCAGCTATGAGGACTATGGCTACACCTTC.

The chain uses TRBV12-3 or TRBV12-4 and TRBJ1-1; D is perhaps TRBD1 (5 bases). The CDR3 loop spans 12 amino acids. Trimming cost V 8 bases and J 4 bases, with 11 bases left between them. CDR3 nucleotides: TGTGCCAGCCTTGGGGCTCTCACTGAAGCTTTCTTT. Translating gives CASLGALTEAFF.

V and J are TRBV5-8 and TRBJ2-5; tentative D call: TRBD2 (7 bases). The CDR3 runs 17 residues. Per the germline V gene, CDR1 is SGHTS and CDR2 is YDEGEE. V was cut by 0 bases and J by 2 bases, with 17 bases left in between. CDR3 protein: CASSLEGGAVLQETQYF. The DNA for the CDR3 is TGTGCCAGCAGCTTGGAAGGGGGGGCGGTCCTACAAGAGACCCAGTACTTC. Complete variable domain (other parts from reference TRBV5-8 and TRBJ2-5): EAGVTQSPTHLIKTRGQQATLRCSPISGHTSVYWYQQALGLGLQFLLWYDEGEERNRGNFPPRFSGRQFPNYSSELNVNALELEDSALYLCASSLEGGAVLQETQYFGPGTRLLVL.

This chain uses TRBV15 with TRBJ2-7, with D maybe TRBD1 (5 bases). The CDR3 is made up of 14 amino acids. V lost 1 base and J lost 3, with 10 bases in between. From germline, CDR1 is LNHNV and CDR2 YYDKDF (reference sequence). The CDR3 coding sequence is TGTGCCACCAGCAGAGGGGGCTCAAACTACGAGCAGTACTTC. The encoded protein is CATSRGGSNYEQYF.

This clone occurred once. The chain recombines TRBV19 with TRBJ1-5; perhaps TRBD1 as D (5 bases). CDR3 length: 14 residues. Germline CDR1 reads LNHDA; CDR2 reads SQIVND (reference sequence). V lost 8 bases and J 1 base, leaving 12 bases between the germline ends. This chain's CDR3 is CASGDSASNQPQHF. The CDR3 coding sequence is TGTGCCAGTGGCGACAGCGCGAGCAATCAGCCCCAGCATTTT.

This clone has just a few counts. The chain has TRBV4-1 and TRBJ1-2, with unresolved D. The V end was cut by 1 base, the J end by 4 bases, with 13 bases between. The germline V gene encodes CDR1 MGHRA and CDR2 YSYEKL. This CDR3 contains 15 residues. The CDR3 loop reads CASSQVGDFFYGYTF. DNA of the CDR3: TGCGCCAGCAGCCAAGTGGGAGACTTTTTCTATGGCTACACCTTC.